The next 8 T cell receptor beta chains were all read from a single sample in a study of blood T cell repertoires in COVID-19. TCRdb's copy holds only in-frame clones and misses some; the assay was immunoSEQ multiplex PCR. The sample holds almost 400,000 clones, 85% to 90% seen once. What was sequenced was PBMCs or T cells enriched from blood (not recorded which). The receptors originated from a young woman who had recovered from COVID-19.

The J gene is TRBJ1-1, the V gene TRBV19; TRBD1 matches 7 bases. CDR3 size: 13 residues. J was trimmed by 8 bases and V by 2 bases; bases with no gene match: 5. CDR1 LNHDA and CDR2 SQIVND come from the germline V gene (reference sequence). CDR3 region: CASSITRGREAFF. In DNA form, the CDR3 reads TGTGCCAGTAGTATAACGAGGGGGCGGGAAGCTTTCTTT.

The genes are TRBV18 and TRBJ1-3, with D possibly matching TRBD1 (5 bases). CDR3 length: 16 residues. The V gene's germline CDR1 is KGHSH and CDR2 LQKENI. Trimming pared 5 bases from V and 0 bases from J, leaving 14 bases between. The CDR3 DNA reads TGTGCCAGCTCAGTGGGGCAGGGAAGCTCTGGAAACACCATATATTTT. This encodes CASSVGQGSSGNTIYF.

J is TRBJ2-1 and V is TRBV27; D is possibly TRBD1 (5 bases). Trimming cost V 6 bases and J 8 bases, with 8 bases left between them. Per germline, CDR1 MNHEY and CDR2 SMNVEV (reference sequence). The CDR3 has 11 residues. CDR3 loop: CASSQGYEQFF. CDR3 bases: TGTGCCAGCAGCCAGGGATATGAGCAGTTCTTC.

The V gene is TRBV11-3, the J gene TRBJ2-2; D unresolved. The V gene lost 0 bases and the J gene lost 7 bases, with 9 bases spanning the gap. Germline assignment: CDR1 SGHNT and CDR2 YENEEA. CDR3 length equals 14 residues. CDR3 sequence (DNA): TGTGCCAGCAGCTTAGATCATAGCAGCGGGGAGCTGTTTTTT. Translated: CASSLDHSSGELFF.

This clone was observed once. J is TRBJ2-1 and V is TRBV5-1, with 9 nucleotides matching TRBD2. Germline-derived CDR1 and CDR2 are SGHRS and YFSETQ. The CDR3 consists of 18 residues. J gave up 4 bases and V 3 bases, and 14 bases lay outside the gene matches. The chain's CDR3 is CASSYPSVAGDSYNEQFF. The CDR3 bases are TGCGCCAGCAGCTACCCGTCGGTAGCGGGGGACTCTTACAATGAGCAGTTCTTC.

For the CDR3, the DNA is TGTGCCAGCTCATTGGCGAGGCAAGAAGCTTTCTTT. Translated, it gives CASSLARQEAFF. The V and J genes are TRBV28 and TRBJ1-1; D is undetermined. The CDR3 has 12 amino acids. Germline lookup yields CDR1 MDHEN and CDR2 SYDVKM. The V end lost 8 bases, the J end lost 8 bases, and 15 bases lay between the germline ends. The full variable domain, in which reference TRBV28 and TRBJ1-1 provide the parts outside the CDR3, is DVKVTQSSRYLVKRTGEKVFLECVQDMDHENMFWYRQDPGLGLRLIYFSYDVKMKEKGDIPEGYSVSREKKERFSLILESASTNQTSMYLCASSLARQEAFFGQGTRLTVV.

The chain recombines TRBV9 with TRBJ2-1; D may be TRBD2 (6 bases). The V gene lost 0 bases and the J gene lost 8 bases, with 18 bases spanning the gap. The CDR3 is 16 residues long. Germline-derived CDR1 and CDR2 are SGDLS and YYNGEE. CDR3: CASSVATLRGTDEQFF. CDR3 bases: TGTGCCAGCAGCGTAGCTACTCTGCGGGGCACGGATGAGCAGTTCTTC.

V is TRBV6-5 and J is TRBJ2-7, with 7 bases aligning to TRBD1. Germline-derived CDR1 and CDR2 are MNHEY and SVGAGI. V dropped 5 bases and J dropped 0; count of bases not matched to a gene: 7. This CDR3 has 15 residues. CDR3 residues: CASSRIRTGSYEQYF. The CDR3 DNA sequence: TGTGCCAGCAGTCGCATAAGGACAGGCTCCTACGAGCAGTACTTC.